The clone carrying this T cell receptor beta chain was observed at least ten times. Its antigen is as yet unknown. This sample stems from a study of T-cell reconstitution after alpha-beta-depleted transplantation in children. V lost 1 base and J lost 4, with 17 bases in between. Germline CDR1 reads SGHTA; CDR2 reads FQGNSA. CDR3 length: 16 residues. Whole-study results and caveats: Recipient T cells and thymic progenitors that survived were the source of the high TCRbeta diversity seen at day 60 in some patients. Among T cells one year after transplant, newly produced cells accounted for most counts and diversity. By about two months after transplant, alpha-beta T cells reportedly arose from several hundred graft clones that had expanded.

Unique molecular identifiers were incorporated into the prepared TCRbeta library. TCRdb re-analysed the PCR reads in MiXCR, keeping a single row per CDR3 protein. The sample shows approximately 9,400 distinct CDR3 sequences, approximately 15% of them seen only once. The sequences come from PBMCs, mostly from graft donor cells, collected 60 days after TCRalphabeta/CD19-depleted stem cell transplant. The rearrangement joins TRBV7-2 to TRBJ2-7; D is possibly TRBD2 (6 bases). The origin of this receptor is a girl under two years old who had a stem cell transplant for combined immunodeficiency, so the T cells may come from the graft donor. The CDR3 bases are TGTGCCAGCAGCTTAGAAGGTGTAGCGGAGTTATACGAGCAGTACTTC. Its translation: CASSLEGVAELYEQYF.